This is a list of T cell receptor beta chains from one sample in a study of persistence of HIV-infected CD4 T cells. Clones were read by immunoSEQ multiplex PCR, and TCRdb kept only the in-frame ones, dropping some. The data show tens of thousands of clones, with roughly 70% seen just once and 1.4% held by the top ten. These TCRs are of unknown antigen specificity. The specimen was CD4+ T cells sorted from PBMCs after roughly 18-hour stimulation, collected from a patient who received antiretroviral therapy. These receptors were obtained from an adult man with HIV who was CMV-seropositive. Each CDR3 is given with its conserved first and last residue. D genes are given only for firm matches. Not all rows give a size; the values are once, few, many and, for expanded clones, a class.

TRBJ2-3 NA TRBD2 TRBV18 CASSPAGGPRDTQYF TGTGCCAGCTCACCAGCGGGGGGGCCGAGGGATACGCAGTATTTT
TRBJ2-1 NA NA TRBV20-1 CSASERDNEQFF TGCAGTGCTAGTGAGCGAGACAATGAGCAGTTCTTC
TRBJ2-5 NA NA TRBV11-2 CASSQTRRETQYF TGTGCCAGCAGCCAAACAAGGAGGGAGACCCAGTACTTC
TRBJ1-3 NA NA TRBV19 CATQPVGETGNTIYF TGTGCCACGCAACCGGTGGGGGAGACTGGAAACACCATATATTTT
TRBJ1-1 NA NA TRBV4-1 CASSRSGAMMNTEAFF TGCGCCAGCAGCCGCTCGGGGGCGATGATGAACACTGAAGCTTTCTTT
TRBJ1-2 NA NA TRBV29-1 CSVEHTGLGYTF TGCAGCGTTGAGCATACAGGGCTTGGCTACACCTTC
TRBJ1-5 NA NA TRBV12-3/TRBV12-4 CASSQGQPQHF TGTGCCAGCAGTCAGGGACAGCCCCAGCATTTT
TRBJ2-2 NA NA TRBV11-2 CASSLRAPGISGELFF TGTGCCAGCAGCTTAAGAGCCCCGGGGATAAGCGGGGAGCTGTTTTTT
TRBJ1-1 NA NA TRBV3-1/TRBV3-2 CASSPGQHEAFF TGTGCCAGCAGCCCTGGACAGCATGAAGCTTTCTTT
TRBJ2-5 few TRBD2 TRBV28 CASSLTSGGQETQYF TGTGCCAGCAGTTTAACGAGCGGGGGGCAAGAGACCCAGTACTTC
TRBJ1-1 NA NA TRBV6-1 CASSEGGGRTEAFF TGTGCCAGCAGTGAAGGAGGAGGGAGGACTGAAGCTTTCTTT
TRBJ1-6 NA NA TRBV28 CASSSRFPLNSPLHF TGTGCCAGCAGTTCCCGGTTCCCTCTTAATTCACCCCTCCACTTT
TRBJ2-7 NA NA TRBV7-6 CASSLVSEQYF TGTGCCAGCAGCTTAGTTTCCGAGCAGTACTTC
TRBJ2-5 NA TRBD1 TRBV24-1 CATSDPGTGRGETQYF TGTGCCACCAGTGATCCCGGGACAGGCCGGGGGGAGACCCAGTACTTC
TRBJ2-6 NA NA TRBV18 CASSPQGGGGSGANVLTF TGTGCCAGCTCACCACAGGGAGGGGGCGGCTCTGGGGCCAACGTCCTGACTTTC
TRBJ2-1 NA NA TRBV4-1 CASRRGPGRNEQFF TGCGCCAGCCGCCGGGGACCAGGTCGCAATGAGCAGTTCTTC
TRBJ1-6 NA NA TRBV2 CASSLDSYNSPLHF TGTGCCAGCAGCCTCGACAGCTATAATTCACCCCTCCACTTT
TRBJ1-1 NA NA TRBV18 CASSPSAANTEAFF TGTGCCAGCTCACCAAGCGCGGCGAACACTGAAGCTTTCTTT
TRBJ2-3 medium-sized TRBD2 TRBV7-2 CASSLGWRGGLSRADTQYF TGTGCCAGCAGCTTAGGATGGCGGGGGGGTCTATCGAGGGCAGATACGCAGTATTTT
TRBJ1-1 medium-sized NA TRBV18 CASSPSHAGAEAFF TGTGCCAGCTCACCTAGTCACGCAGGAGCCGAAGCTTTCTTT
TRBJ2-7 NA TRBD1 TRBV28 CASKQGVGEQYF TGTGCCAGCAAACAGGGGGTGGGGGAGCAGTACTTC
TRBJ2-4 NA TRBD1 TRBV24-1 CATSDNTGAMDIQYF TGTGCCACCAGTGATAATACAGGGGCGATGGACATTCAGTACTTC
TRBJ1-3 few NA TRBV9 CASSVGGTGNTIYF TGTGCCAGCAGCGTAGGGGGCACTGGAAACACCATATATTTT
TRBJ2-6 NA TRBD1 TRBV28 CASSLFGRDSPSGANVLTF TGTGCCAGCAGTTTATTCGGTCGGGACAGTCCTTCTGGGGCCAACGTCCTGACTTTC
TRBJ1-5 NA NA TRBV9 CASSLGPGNQPQHF TGTGCCAGCAGCTTGGGGCCTGGGAATCAGCCCCAGCATTTT
TRBJ1-1 NA NA TRBV5-1 CASRQAGGTEAFF TGCGCCAGCAGACAGGCGGGAGGCACTGAAGCTTTCTTT
TRBJ2-3 NA TRBD2 TRBV6-4 CASSATSGGPTDTQYF TGTGCCAGCAGTGCGACTAGCGGGGGGCCCACAGATACGCAGTATTTT
TRBJ1-2 medium-sized NA TRBV28 CASSFFGAQANYGYTF TGTGCCAGCAGTTTTTTCGGAGCGCAAGCTAACTATGGCTACACCTTC
TRBJ1-4 NA NA TRBV2 CASSDGWSGMGEKLFF TGTGCCAGCAGTGACGGGTGGTCAGGGATGGGAGAAAAACTGTTTTTT
TRBJ2-1 NA NA TRBV3-1/TRBV3-2 CASSQLNEQFF TGTGCCAGCAGCCAACTCAATGAGCAGTTCTTC
TRBJ1-4 few NA TRBV7-2 CASSLIPGAGDEKLFF TGTGCCAGCAGCTTAATCCCTGGGGCGGGGGATGAAAAACTGTTTTTT
TRBJ2-3 NA NA TRBV10-1 CASSYLDTDTQYF TGCGCCAGCAGTTATTTGGACACAGATACGCAGTATTTT
TRBJ2-4 NA NA TRBV6-6 CASSRASEAGNIQYF TGTGCCAGCAGTAGGGCCTCTGAGGCGGGAAACATTCAGTACTTC
TRBJ1-6 NA TRBD1 TRBV23-1 CASSQSGQAISYNSPLHF TGCGCCAGCAGTCAATCGGGACAGGCCATCTCCTATAATTCACCCCTCCACTTT
TRBJ2-2 NA NA TRBV7-3 CASSSGDSRAGELFF TGTGCCAGCAGCTCAGGGGACTCAAGGGCCGGGGAGCTGTTTTTT